The following is a TCR beta chain sequence with its context. Its antigen is unidentified. Germline CDR1 ENHRY, CDR2 SYGVKD. V lost 11 bases, J lost 3 bases, and 12 bases lay in between. The CDR3 has 12 residues. Using its own MiXCR run on the RT-PCR reads, TCRdb lists one record per CDR3 protein. The sample includes almost 600,000 distinct CDR3 sequences, roughly 15% of them seen just once. This sample is drawn from a study of response to subunit inactivated influenza vaccine. Overall study findings and caveats: That few new T cells are recruited by each seasonal influenza vaccination was the authors' suggestion.

The sequence derives from a man aged 45-60 years who received an inactivated influenza vaccine. The sample was PBMCs from blood, taken roughly 13 days after vaccination. The rearrangement joins TRBV10-3 to TRBJ2-3; tentative D call: TRBD1 (5 bases). CDR3 region: CASRKGTDTQYF. The CDR3, as DNA: TGTGCCTCACGAAAGGGGACAGATACGCAGTATTTT.